The present T cell receptor (beta chain) was sequenced within a study of blood T cells in healthy people across ages. Overall study findings and caveats: TCR beta diversity per million T cells fell roughly linearly with age.

Isolated PBMCs totaled at least 7 million in each sample. Germline loops: CDR1 KGHDR, CDR2 SFDVKD. The CDR3 has 12 residues. Concerning this clonotype: Its target is unknown.

The second PCR ran roughly 6 to 11 cycles with a sample-barcoded 5' primer and J-beta primers. Every individual sample yielded 2.5 million or more paired-end reads (each containing CDR3). TCRdb recomputed calls from the 5' RACE reads with MiXCR, one row per CDR3 protein. The data hold 850,000 to 1,000,000 distinct CDR3 sequences, with 51% observed a single time. The J gene is TRBJ2-1, the V gene TRBV24-1; D not certain. The J call is doubtful: the DNA matches TRBJ2-7 better. The specimen sequenced was blood. This clonotype originated in a woman between 55 and 75 years old in good health. CDR3 in amino acids: CATSDTTNEQYF. The CDR3 DNA follows: TGTGCCACCAGTGATACTACCAATGAGCAGTACTTC.